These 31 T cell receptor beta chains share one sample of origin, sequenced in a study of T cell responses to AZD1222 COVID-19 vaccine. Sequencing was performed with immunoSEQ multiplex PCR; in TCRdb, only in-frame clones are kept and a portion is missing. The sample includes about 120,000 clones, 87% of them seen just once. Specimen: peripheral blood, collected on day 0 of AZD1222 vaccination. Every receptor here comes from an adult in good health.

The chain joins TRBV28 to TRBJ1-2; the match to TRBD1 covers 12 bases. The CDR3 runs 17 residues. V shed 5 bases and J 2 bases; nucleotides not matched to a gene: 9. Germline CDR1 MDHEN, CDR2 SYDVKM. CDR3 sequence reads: CASSPRDRGQVNYGYTF. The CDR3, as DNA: TGTGCCAGCAGTCCCCGGGACAGGGGGCAGGTAAACTATGGCTACACCTTC.

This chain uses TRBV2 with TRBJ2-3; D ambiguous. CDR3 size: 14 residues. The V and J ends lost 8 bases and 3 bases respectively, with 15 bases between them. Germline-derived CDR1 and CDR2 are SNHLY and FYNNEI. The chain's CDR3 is CASGLEVRTDTQYF. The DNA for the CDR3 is TGTGCCAGCGGCCTTGAGGTCCGGACAGATACGCAGTATTTT.

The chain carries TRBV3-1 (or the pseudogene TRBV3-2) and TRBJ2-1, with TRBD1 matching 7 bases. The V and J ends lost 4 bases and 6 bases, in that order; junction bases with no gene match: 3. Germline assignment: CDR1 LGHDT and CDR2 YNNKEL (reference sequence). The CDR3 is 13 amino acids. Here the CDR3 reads CASSPGTVNEQFF. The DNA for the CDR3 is TGTGCCAGCAGCCCAGGGACAGTCAATGAGCAGTTCTTC.

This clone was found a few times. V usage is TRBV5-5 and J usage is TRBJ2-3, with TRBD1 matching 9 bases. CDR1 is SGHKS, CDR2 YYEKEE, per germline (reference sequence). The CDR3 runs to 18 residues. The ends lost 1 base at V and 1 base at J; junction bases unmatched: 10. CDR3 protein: CASSLLLRDRVRTDTQYF. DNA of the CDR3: TGTGCCAGCAGCTTGCTCCTCCGGGACAGGGTCCGCACAGATACGCAGTATTTT.

The CDR3 coding sequence is TGTGCCAGCAGTTACCCAGGGGGGAACACTGAAGCTTTCTTT. Protein product: CASSYPGGNTEAFF. The V gene is TRBV28, the J gene TRBJ1-1, with 7 positions matching TRBD1. CDR1 is MDHEN, CDR2 SYDVKM, per germline. This CDR3 comprises 14 residues. J gave up 1 base and V 4 bases, and 3 bases lay outside the gene matches.

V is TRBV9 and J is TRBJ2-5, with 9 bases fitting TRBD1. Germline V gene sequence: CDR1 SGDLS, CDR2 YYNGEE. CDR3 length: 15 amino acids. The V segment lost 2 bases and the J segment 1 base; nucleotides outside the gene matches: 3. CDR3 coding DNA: TGTGCCAGCAGCGTGAACAGGGGGCCCCAAGAGACCCAGTACTTC. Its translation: CASSVNRGPQETQYF.

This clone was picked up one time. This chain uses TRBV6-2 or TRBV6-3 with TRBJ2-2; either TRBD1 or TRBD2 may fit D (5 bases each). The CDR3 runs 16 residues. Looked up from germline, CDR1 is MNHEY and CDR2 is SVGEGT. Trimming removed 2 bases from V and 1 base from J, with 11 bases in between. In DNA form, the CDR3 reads TGTGCCAGCAGTTACCCCGGGACGGGGAACACCGGGGAGCTGTTTTTT. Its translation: CASSYPGTGNTGELFF.

The CDR3 region has the DNA TGTGCCAGCGTCCGGACGGGTAACACTGAAGCTTTCTTT. Its translation: CASVRTGNTEAFF. The gene calls are TRBV28 and TRBJ1-1; D gene unclear. Deletions cut 8 bases from V and 2 bases from J, with 12 bases between. This CDR3 spans 13 amino acids. The germline CDR1 and CDR2 sequences are MDHEN and SYDVKM.

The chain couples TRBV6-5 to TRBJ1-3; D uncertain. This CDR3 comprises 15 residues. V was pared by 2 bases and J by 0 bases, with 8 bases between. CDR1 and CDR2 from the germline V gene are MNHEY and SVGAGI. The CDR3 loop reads CASSYEGISGNTIYF. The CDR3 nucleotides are TGTGCCAGCAGTTACGAGGGTATCTCTGGAAACACCATATATTTT.

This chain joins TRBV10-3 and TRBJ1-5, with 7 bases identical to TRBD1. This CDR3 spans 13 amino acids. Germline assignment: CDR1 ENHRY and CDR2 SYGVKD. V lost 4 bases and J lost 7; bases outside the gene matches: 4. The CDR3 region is CAISGTGDQPQHF. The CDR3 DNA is TGTGCCATCAGTGGCACAGGGGACCAGCCCCAGCATTTT.

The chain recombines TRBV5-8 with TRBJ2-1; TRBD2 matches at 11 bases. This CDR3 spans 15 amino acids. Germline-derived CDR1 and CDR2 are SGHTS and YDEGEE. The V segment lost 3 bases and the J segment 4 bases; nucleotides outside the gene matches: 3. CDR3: CASSSGTSGYNEQFF. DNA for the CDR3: TGTGCCAGCAGCTCGGGGACTAGCGGATACAATGAGCAGTTCTTC.

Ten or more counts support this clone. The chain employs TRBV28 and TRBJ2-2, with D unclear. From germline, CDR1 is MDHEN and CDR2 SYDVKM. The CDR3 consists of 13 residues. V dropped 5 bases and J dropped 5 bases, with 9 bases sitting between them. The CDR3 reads CASSPLPTGELFF. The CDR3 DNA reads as TGTGCCAGCAGTCCTCTCCCTACCGGGGAGCTGTTTTTT.

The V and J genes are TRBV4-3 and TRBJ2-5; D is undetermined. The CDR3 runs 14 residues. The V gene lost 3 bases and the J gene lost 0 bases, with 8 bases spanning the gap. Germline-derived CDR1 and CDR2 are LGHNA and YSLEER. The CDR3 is CASSHPPNQETQYF. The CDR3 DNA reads TGCGCCAGCAGCCACCCCCCGAACCAAGAGACCCAGTACTTC.

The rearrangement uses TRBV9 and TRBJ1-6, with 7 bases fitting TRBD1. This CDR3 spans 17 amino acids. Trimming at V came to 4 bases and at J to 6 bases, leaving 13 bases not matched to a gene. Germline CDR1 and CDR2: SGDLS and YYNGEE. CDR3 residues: CASSPRISTGANSPLHF. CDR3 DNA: TGTGCCAGCAGCCCTCGCATATCTACAGGGGCTAATTCACCCCTCCACTTT.

The CDR3: CASSEYGGSGNTIYF. The CDR3 nucleotides are TGTGCCAGCAGTGAATATGGGGGCTCTGGAAACACCATATATTTT. The chain combines TRBV25-1 with TRBJ1-3, with D possibly TRBD1 on 5 matching bases. Germline-derived CDR1 and CDR2 are MGHDK and SYGVNS. The CDR3 consists of 15 residues. V lost 0 bases and J lost 0, with 6 bases in between.

As DNA, the CDR3 is TGTGCCAGCAGCCCAGCCTCTCAAGGCAATGAGCAGTTCTTC. It is translated as CASSPASQGNEQFF. The chain recombines TRBV11-3 with TRBJ2-1, with D uncertain. V lost 5 bases to trimming and J lost 6 bases, with 14 bases between them. Germline CDR1 SGHNT, CDR2 YENEEA. This CDR3 has 14 amino acids.

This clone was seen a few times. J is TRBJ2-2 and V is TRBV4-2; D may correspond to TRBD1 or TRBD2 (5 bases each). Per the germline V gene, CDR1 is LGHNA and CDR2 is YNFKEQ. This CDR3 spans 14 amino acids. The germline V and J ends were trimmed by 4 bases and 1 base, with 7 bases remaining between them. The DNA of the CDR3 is TGTGCCAGCAGCCGGGACGGGAACACCGGGGAGCTGTTTTTT. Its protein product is CASSRDGNTGELFF.

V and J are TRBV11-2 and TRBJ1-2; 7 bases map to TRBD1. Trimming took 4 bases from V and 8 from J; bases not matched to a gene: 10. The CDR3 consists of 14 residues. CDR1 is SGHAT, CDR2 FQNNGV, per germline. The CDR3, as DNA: TGTGCCAGCAGCTCGCAACAGGGGCGTCTCGGCTACACCTTC. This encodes CASSSQQGRLGYTF.

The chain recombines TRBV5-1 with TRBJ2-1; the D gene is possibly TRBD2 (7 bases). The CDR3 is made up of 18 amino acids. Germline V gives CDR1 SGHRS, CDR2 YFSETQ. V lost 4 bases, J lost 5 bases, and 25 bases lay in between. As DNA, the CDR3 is TGCGCCAGCAGCCCAAGGGGCGACGGGGGGCGAGTCCACAATGAGCAGTTCTTC. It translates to CASSPRGDGGRVHNEQFF.

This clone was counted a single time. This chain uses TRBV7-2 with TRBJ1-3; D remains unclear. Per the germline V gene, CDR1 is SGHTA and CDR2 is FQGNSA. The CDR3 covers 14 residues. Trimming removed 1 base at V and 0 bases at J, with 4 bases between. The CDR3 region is CASSLVGSGNTIYF. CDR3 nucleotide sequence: TGTGCCAGCAGCTTAGTGGGCTCTGGAAACACCATATATTTT. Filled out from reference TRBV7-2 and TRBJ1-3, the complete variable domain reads GAGVSQSPSNKVTEKGKDVELRCDPISGHTALYWYRQSLGQGLEFLIYFQGNSAPDKSGLPSDRFSAERTGGSVSTLTIQRTQQEDSAVYLCASSLVGSGNTIYFGEGSWLTVV.

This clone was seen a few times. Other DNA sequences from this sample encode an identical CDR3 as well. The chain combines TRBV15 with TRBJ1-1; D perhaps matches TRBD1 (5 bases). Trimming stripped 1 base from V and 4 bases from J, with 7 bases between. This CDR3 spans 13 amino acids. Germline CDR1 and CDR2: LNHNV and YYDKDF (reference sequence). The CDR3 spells CATSRAQGTEAFF. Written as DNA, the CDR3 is TGTGCCACCAGCAGAGCTCAGGGCACTGAAGCTTTCTTT.

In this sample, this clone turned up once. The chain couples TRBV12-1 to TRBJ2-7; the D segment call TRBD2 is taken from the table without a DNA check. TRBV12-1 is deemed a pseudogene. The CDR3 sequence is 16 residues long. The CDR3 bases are TGTGCCAGCAGCCCTCGAACCTTAGCGGGAGTCTACGAGCAGTACTTC. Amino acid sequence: CASSPRTLAGVYEQYF.

The CDR3 region has the DNA TGCGCCAGCAAACTCCAAGATTACTACGAGCAGTACTTC. This sequence encodes CASKLQDYYEQYF. The V gene is TRBV5-1, the J gene TRBJ2-7; D unclear. Trimming shortened V by 6 bases and J by 3 bases, and 13 bases separated the two germline ends. The germline V gene encodes CDR1 SGHRS and CDR2 YFSETQ. The CDR3 sequence is 13 residues long.

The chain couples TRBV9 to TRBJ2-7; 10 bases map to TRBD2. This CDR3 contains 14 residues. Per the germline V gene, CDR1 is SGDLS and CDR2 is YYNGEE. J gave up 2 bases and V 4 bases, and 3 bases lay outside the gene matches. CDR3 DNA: TGTGCCAGCAGCCCAGCGGGGGGGGCCTACGAGCAGTACTTC. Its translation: CASSPAGGAYEQYF.

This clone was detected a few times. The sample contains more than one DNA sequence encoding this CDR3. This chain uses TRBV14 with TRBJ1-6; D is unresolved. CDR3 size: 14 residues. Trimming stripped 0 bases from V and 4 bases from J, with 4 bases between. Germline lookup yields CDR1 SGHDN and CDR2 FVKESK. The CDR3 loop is CASSQEAYNSPLHF. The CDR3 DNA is TGTGCCAGCAGCCAAGAGGCGTATAATTCACCCCTCCACTTT.

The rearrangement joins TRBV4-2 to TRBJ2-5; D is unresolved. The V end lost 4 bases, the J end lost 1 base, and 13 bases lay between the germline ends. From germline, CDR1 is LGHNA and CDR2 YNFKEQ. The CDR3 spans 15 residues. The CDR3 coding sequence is TGTGCCAGCAGCCGGAAGGCTGGGCCCCAAGAGACCCAGTACTTC. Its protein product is CASSRKAGPQETQYF.

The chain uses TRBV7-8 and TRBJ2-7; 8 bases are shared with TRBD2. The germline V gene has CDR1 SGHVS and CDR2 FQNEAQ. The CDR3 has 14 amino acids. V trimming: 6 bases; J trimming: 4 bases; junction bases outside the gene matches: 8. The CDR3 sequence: CASSSREGRYEQYF. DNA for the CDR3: TGTGCCAGCAGTTCCCGGGAGGGCCGGTACGAGCAGTACTTC.

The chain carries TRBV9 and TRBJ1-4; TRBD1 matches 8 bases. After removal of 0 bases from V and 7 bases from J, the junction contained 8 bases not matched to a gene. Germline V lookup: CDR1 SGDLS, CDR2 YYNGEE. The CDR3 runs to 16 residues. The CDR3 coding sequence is TGTGCCAGCAGCGTAGCTACGAGGACAGGGAGTGAAAAACTGTTTTTT. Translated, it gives CASSVATRTGSEKLFF.

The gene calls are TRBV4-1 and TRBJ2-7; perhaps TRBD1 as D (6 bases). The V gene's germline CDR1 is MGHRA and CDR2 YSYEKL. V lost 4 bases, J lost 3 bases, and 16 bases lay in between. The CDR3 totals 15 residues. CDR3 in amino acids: CASSPTGTRVYEQYF. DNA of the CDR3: TGCGCCAGCAGCCCCACTGGGACAAGAGTCTACGAGCAGTACTTC.

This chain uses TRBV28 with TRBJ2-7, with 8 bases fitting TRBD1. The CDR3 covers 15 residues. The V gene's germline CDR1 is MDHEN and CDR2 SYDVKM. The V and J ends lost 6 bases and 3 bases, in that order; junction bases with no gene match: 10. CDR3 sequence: CASSPTGQVLYEQYF. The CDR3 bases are TGTGCCAGCAGCCCCACGGGACAGGTACTCTACGAGCAGTACTTC.

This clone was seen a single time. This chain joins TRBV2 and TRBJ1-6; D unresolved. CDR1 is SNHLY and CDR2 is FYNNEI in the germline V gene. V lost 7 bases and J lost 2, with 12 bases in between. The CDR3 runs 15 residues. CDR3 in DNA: TGTGCCAGCAACGCTGAGCGGGCCTATAATTCACCCCTCCACTTT. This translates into CASNAERAYNSPLHF.